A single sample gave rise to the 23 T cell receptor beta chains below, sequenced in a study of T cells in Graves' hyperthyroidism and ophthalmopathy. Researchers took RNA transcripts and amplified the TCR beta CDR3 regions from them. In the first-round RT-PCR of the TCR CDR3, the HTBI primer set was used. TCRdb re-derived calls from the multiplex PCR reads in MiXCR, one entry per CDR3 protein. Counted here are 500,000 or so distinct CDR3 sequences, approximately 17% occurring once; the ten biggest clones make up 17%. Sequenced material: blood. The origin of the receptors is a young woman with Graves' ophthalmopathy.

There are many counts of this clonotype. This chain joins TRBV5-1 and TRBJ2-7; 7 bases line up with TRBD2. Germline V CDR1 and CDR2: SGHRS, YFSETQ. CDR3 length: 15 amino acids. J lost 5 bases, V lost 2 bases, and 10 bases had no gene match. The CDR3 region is CASSLGGGSSDEQYF. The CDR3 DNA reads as TGCGCCAGCAGCTTAGGAGGCGGGAGTTCCGACGAGCAGTACTTC.

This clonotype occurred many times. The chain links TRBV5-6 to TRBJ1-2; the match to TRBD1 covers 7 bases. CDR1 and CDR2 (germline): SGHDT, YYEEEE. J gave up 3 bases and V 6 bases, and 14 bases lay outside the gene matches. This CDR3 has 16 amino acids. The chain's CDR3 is CASNLGQTIRDYGYTF. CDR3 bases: TGTGCCAGCAACCTGGGACAGACTATTAGGGACTATGGCTACACCTTC.

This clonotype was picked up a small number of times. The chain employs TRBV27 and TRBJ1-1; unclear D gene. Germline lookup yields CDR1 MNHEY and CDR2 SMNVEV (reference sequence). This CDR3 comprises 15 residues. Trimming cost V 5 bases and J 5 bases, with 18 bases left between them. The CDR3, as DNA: TGTGCCAGCAGTCCAACACTCCCCGTGGGGACTGAAGCTTTCTTT. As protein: CASSPTLPVGTEAFF.

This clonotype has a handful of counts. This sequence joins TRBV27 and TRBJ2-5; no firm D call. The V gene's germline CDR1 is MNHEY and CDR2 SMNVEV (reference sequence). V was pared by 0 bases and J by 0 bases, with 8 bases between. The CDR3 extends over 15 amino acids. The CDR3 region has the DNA TGTGCCAGCAGTTTATCTCCGGATTACCAAGAGACCCAGTACTTC. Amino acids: CASSLSPDYQETQYF.

Here the CDR3 DNA reads TGTGCCAGTAGTACCAGACAGATTATCGAAGGTCAGCCCCAGCATTTT. It codes for CASSTRQIIEGQPQHF. The genes are TRBV19 and TRBJ1-5; D is possibly TRBD1 (5 bases). Germline V gene data show CDR1 as LNHDA and CDR2 as SQIVND (reference sequence). The CDR3 contains 16 residues. Trimming pared 4 bases from V and 6 bases from J, leaving 19 bases between.

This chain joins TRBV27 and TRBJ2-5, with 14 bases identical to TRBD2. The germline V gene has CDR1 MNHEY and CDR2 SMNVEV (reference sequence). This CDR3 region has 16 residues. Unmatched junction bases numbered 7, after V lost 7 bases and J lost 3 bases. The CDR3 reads CASIGLAGGTKETQYF. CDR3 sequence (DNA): TGTGCCAGCATAGGACTAGCGGGAGGCACTAAAGAGACCCAGTACTTC.

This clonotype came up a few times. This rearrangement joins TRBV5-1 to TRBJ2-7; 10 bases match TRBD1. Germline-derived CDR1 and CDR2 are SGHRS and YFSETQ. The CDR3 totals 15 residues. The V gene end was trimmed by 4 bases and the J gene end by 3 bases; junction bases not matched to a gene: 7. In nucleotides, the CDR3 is TGCGCCAGCAGCGGTGGACAGGGGGTCGACTACGAGCAGTACTTC. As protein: CASSGGQGVDYEQYF.

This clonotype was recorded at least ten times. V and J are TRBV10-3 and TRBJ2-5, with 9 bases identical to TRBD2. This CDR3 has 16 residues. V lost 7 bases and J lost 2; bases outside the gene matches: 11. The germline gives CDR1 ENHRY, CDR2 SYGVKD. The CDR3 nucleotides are TGTGCCATCATGGGGGCAAGCGGGGGGTTGCAAGAGACCCAGTACTTC. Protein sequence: CAIMGASGGLQETQYF.

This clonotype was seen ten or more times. The CDR3 DNA reads TGTGCCAGCAGCTATTTAGCGGGAGGGCCCGGTGTTAATGAGCAGTTCTTC. As protein: CASSYLAGGPGVNEQFF. The chain carries TRBV7-6 and TRBJ2-1, with 11 bases identical to TRBD2. After removal of 4 bases from V and 7 bases from J, the junction contained 12 bases not matched to a gene. The V gene's germline CDR1 is SGHVS and CDR2 FNYEAQ. This CDR3 has 17 residues.

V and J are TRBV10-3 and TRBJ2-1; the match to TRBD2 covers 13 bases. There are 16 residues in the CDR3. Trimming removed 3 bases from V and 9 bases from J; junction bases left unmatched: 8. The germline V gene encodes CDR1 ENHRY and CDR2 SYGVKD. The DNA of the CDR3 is TGTGCCATCAGTGACCCACTAGCGGGAGGGTCAATTGAGCAGTTCTTC. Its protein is CAISDPLAGGSIEQFF.

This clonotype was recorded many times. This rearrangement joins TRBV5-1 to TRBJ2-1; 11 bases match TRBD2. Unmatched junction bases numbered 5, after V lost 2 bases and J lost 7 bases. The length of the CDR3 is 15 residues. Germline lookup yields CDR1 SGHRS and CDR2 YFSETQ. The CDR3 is CASSFRIAGGNEQFF. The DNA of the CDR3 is TGCGCCAGCAGCTTCCGGATAGCGGGGGGGAATGAGCAGTTCTTC.

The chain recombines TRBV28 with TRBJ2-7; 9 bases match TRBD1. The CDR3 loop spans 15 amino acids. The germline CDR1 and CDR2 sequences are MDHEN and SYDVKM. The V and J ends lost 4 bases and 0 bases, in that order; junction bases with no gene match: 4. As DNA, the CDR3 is TGTGCCAGCAGTTACAGGGGGCTGAACTCCTACGAGCAGTACTTC. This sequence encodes CASSYRGLNSYEQYF. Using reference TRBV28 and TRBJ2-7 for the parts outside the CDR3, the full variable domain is DVKVTQSSRYLVKRTGEKVFLECVQDMDHENMFWYRQDPGLGLRLIYFSYDVKMKEKGDIPEGYSVSREKKERFSLILESASTNQTSMYLCASSYRGLNSYEQYFGPGTRLTVT.

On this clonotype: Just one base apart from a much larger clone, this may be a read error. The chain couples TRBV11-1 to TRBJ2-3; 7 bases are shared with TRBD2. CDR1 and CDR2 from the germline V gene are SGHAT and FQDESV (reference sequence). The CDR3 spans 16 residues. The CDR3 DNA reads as TGTGCCAGCAGCTCCCAAAGCGGGATTAGCATAGATACGCAGTATTTT. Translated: CASSSQSGISIDTQYF.

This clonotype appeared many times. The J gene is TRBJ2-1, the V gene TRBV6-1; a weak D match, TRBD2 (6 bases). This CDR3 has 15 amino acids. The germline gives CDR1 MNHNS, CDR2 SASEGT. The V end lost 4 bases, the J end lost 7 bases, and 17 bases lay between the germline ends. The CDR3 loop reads CASSVFGEGRNEQFF. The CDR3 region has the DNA TGTGCCAGCAGTGTCTTCGGCGAGGGGAGGAATGAGCAGTTCTTC.

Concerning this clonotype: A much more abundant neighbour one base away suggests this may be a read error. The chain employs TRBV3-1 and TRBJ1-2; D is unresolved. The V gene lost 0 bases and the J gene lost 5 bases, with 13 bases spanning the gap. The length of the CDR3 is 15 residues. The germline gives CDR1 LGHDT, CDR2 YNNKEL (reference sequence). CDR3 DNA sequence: TGTGCCAGCAGCCAAGAACGTCCGGCCCCATATGGCTACACCTTC. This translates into CASSQERPAPYGYTF.

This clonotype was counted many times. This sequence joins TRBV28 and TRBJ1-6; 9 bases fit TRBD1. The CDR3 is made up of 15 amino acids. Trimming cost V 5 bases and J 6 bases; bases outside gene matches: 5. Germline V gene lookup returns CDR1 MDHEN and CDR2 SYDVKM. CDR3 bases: TGTGCCAGCAGTATGCCGACAGGGGGTAATTCACCCCTCCACTTT. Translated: CASSMPTGGNSPLHF.

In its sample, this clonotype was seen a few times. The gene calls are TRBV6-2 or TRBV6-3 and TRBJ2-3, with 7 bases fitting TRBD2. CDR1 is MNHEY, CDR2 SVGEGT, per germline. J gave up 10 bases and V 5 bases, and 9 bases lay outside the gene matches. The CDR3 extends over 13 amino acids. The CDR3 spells CASSDLGTTSQYF. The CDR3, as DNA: TGTGCCAGCAGTGATTTAGGGACTACTTCGCAGTATTTT.

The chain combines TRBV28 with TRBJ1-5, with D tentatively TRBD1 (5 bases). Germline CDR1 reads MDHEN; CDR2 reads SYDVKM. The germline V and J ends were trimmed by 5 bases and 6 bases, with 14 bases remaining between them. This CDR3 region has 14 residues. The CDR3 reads CASSDFRGSQPQHF. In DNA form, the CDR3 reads TGTGCCAGCAGTGATTTTCGGGGCAGTCAGCCCCAGCATTTT.

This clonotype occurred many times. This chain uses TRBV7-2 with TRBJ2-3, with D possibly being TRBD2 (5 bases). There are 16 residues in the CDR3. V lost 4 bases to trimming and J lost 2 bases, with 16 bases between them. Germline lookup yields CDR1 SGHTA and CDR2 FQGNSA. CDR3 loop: CASSSPDFSNTDTQYF. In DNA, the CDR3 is TGTGCCAGCAGCTCTCCGGACTTCTCCAACACAGATACGCAGTATTTT. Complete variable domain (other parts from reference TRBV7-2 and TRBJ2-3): GAGVSQSPSNKVTEKGKDVELRCDPISGHTALYWYRQSLGQGLEFLIYFQGNSAPDKSGLPSDRFSAERTGGSVSTLTIQRTQQEDSAVYLCASSSPDFSNTDTQYFGPGTRLTVL.

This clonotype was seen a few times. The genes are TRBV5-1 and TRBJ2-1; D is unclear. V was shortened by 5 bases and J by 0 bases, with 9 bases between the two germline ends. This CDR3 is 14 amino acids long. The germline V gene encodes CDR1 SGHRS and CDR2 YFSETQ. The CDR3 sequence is CASRSESSYNEQFF. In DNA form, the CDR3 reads TGCGCCAGCAGGTCAGAGAGCTCCTACAATGAGCAGTTCTTC.

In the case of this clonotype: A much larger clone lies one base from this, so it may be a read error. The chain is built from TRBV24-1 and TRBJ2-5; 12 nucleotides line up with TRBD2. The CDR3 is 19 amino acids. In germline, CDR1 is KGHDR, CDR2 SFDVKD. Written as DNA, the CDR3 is TGTGCCACCGGTGATACGCTGCGTGGTGGACTAGCGGGACAAGAGACCCAGTACTTC. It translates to CATGDTLRGGLAGQETQYF.

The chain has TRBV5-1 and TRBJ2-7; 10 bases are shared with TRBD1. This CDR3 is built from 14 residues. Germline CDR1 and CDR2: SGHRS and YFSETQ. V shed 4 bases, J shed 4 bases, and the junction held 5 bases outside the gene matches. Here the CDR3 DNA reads TGCGCCAGCAGCGCCGGGACAGGGGAATACGAGCAGTACTTC. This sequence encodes CASSAGTGEYEQYF.

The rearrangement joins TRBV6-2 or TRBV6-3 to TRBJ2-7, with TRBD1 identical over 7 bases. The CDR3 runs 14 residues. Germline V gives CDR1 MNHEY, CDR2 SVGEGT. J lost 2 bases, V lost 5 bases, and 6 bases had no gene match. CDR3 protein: CASSPSGQPYEQYF. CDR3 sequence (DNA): TGTGCCAGCAGTCCGTCGGGACAGCCCTACGAGCAGTACTTC.